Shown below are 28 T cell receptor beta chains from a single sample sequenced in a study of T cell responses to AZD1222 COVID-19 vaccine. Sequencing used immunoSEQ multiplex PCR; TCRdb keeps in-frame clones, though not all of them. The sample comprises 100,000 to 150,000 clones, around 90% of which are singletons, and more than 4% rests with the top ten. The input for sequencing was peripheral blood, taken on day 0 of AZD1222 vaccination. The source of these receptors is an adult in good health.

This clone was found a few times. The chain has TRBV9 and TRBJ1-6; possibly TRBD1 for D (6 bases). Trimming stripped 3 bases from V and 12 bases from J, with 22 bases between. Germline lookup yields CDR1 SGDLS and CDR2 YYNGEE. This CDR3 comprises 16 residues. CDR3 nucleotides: TGTGCCAGCAGCGCGTATGCCAAGGGGGGACAAGGACCCCTCCACTTT. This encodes CASSAYAKGGQGPLHF.

CDR3 amino acids: CASSLRAFQETQYF. In nucleotides, the CDR3 is TGTGCCAGCTCACTTCGGGCATTTCAAGAGACCCAGTACTTC. V usage is TRBV18 and J usage is TRBJ2-5; D not certain. The CDR3 has 14 amino acids. V lost 4 bases, J lost 2 bases, and 11 bases lay in between. Germline CDR1 is KGHSH and CDR2 is LQKENI.

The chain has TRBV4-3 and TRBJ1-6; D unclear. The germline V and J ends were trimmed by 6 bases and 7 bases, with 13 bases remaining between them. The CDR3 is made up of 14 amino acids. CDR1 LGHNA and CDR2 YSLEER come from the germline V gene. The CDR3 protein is CASSLDATNSPLHF. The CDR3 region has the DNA TGCGCCAGCAGTCTGGACGCCACAAATTCACCCCTCCACTTT.

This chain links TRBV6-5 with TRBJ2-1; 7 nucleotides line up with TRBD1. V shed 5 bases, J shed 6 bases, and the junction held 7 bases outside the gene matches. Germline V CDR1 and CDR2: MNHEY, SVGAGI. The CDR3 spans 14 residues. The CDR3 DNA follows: TGTGCCAGCAGTAACCGGGACAGCTCCAATGAGCAGTTCTTC. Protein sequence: CASSNRDSSNEQFF.

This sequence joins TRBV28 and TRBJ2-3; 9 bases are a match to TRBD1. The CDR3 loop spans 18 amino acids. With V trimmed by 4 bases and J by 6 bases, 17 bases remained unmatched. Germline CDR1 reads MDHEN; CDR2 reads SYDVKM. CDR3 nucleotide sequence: TGTGCCAGCAGTTCTGGGGGGGGACAGGGTTATTTTTTGGATACGCAGTATTTT. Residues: CASSSGGGQGYFLDTQYF.

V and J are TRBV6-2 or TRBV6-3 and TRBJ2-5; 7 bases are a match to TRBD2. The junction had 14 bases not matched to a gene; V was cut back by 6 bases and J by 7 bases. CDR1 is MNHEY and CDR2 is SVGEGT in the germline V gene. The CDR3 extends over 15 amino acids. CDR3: CASSRGVAGVWTQYF. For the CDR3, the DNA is TGTGCCAGCAGCAGAGGGGTGGCGGGAGTTTGGACCCAGTACTTC.

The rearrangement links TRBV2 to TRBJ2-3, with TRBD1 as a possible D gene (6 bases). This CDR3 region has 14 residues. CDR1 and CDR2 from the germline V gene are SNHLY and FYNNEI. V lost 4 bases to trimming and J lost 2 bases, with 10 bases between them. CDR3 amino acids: CASSGDRYTDTQYF. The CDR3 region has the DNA TGTGCCAGCAGTGGAGACAGGTACACAGATACGCAGTATTTT.

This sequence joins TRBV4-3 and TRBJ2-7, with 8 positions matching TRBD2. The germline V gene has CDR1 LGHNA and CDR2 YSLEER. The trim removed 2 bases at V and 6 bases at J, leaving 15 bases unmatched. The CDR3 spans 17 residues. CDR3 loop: CASSQIGTGGPLSEQYF. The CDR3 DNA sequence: TGCGCCAGCAGCCAAATTGGGACGGGGGGGCCGCTCTCCGAGCAGTACTTC.

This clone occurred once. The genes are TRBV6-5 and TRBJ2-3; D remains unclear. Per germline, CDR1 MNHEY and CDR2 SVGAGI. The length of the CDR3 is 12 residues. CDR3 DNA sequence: TGTGCGACCACAAAAGACACAGATACGCAGTATTTT. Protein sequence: CATTKDTDTQYF.

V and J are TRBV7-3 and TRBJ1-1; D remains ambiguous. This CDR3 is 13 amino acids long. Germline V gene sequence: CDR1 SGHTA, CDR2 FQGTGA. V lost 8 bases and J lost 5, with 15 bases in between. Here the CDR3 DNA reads TGTGCCAGCTCGGGTGGTGGGTGGACTGAAGCTTTCTTT. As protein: CASSGGGWTEAFF.

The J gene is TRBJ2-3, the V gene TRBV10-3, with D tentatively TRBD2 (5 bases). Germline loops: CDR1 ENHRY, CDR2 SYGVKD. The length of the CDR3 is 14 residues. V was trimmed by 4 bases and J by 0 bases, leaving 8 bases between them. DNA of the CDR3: TGTGCCATCAGTGGAGCGGTTAGCACAGATACGCAGTATTTT. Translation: CAISGAVSTDTQYF.

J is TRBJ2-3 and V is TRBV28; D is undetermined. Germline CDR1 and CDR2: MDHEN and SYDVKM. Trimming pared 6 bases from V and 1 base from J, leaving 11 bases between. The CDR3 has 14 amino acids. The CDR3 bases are TGTGCCAGCAGCCCGACCGTCGGCACAGATACGCAGTATTTT. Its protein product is CASSPTVGTDTQYF. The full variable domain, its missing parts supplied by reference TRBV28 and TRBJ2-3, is DVKVTQSSRYLVKRTGEKVFLECVQDMDHENMFWYRQDPGLGLRLIYFSYDVKMKEKGDIPEGYSVSREKKERFSLILESASTNQTSMYLCASSPTVGTDTQYFGPGTRLTVL.

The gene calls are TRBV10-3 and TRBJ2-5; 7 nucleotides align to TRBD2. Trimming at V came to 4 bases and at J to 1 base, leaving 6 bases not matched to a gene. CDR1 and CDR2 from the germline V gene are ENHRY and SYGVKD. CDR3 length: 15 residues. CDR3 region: CAISVFWGGQETQYF. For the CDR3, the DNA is TGTGCCATCAGTGTATTTTGGGGGGGCCAAGAGACCCAGTACTTC.

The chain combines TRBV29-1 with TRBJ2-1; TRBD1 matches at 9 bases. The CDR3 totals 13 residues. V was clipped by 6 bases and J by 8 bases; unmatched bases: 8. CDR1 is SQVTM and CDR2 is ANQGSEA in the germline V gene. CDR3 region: CSVSGTGMDEQFF. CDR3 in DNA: TGCAGCGTCAGTGGGACAGGGATGGATGAGCAGTTCTTC.

CDR3 sequence (DNA): TGTGCCAGCAGTTCGTACACCCTTTCCTCTGGGCCCCAGCATTTT. Its protein product is CASSSYTLSSGPQHF. The chain recombines TRBV6-5 with TRBJ1-5; D is unresolved. CDR1 is MNHEY, CDR2 SVGAGI, per germline. The CDR3 spans 15 residues. Trimming took 4 bases from V and 9 from J, leaving 19 bases between them.

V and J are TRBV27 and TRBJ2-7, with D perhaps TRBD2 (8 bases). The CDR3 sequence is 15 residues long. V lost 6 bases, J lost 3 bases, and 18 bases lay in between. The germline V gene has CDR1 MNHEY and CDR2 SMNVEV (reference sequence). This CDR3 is CASRRNSGTDYEQYF. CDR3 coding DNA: TGTGCCAGCAGGAGGAATAGCGGGACAGACTACGAGCAGTACTTC.

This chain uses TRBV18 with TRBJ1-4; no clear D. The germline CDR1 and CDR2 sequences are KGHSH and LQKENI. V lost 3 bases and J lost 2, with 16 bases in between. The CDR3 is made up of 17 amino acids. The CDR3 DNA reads TGTGCCAGCTCACCCAGGCCGGGCTGGGCTACTAATGAAAAACTGTTTTTT. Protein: CASSPRPGWATNEKLFF.

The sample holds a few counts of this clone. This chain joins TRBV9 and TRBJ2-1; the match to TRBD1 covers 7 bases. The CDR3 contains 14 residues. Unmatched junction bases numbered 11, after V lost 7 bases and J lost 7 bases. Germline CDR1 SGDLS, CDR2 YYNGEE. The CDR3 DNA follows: TGTGCCAGCTCCGTGACAGGGTGGTCTAATGAGCAGTTCTTC. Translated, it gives CASSVTGWSNEQFF.

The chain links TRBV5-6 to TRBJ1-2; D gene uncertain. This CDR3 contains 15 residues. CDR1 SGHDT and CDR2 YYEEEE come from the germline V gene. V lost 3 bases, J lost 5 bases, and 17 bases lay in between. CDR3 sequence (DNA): TGTGCCAGCAGCTCATATCACGTCAAAGGTTATGGCTACACCTTC. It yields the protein CASSSYHVKGYGYTF. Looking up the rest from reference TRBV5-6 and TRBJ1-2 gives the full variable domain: DAGVTQSPTHLIKTRGQQVTLRCSPKSGHDTVSWYQQALGQGPQFIFQYYEEEERQRGNFPDRFSGHQFPNYSSELNVNALLLGDSALYLCASSSYHVKGYGYTFGSGTRLTVV.

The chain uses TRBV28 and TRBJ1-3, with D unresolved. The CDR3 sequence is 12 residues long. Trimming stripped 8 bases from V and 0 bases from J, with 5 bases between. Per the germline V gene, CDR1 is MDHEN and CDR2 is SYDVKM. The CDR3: CASFGSGNTIYF. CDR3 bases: TGTGCCAGCTTTGGCTCTGGAAACACCATATATTTT.

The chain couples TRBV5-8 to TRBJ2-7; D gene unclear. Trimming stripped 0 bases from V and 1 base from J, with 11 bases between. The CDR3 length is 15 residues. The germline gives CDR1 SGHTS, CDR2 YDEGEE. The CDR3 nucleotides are TGTGCCAGCAGCTTGGGTGCAGAATGGTCCTACGAGCAGTACTTC. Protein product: CASSLGAEWSYEQYF. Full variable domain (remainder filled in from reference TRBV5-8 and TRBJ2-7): EAGVTQSPTHLIKTRGQQATLRCSPISGHTSVYWYQQALGLGLQFLLWYDEGEERNRGNFPPRFSGRQFPNYSSELNVNALELEDSALYLCASSLGAEWSYEQYFGPGTRLTVT.

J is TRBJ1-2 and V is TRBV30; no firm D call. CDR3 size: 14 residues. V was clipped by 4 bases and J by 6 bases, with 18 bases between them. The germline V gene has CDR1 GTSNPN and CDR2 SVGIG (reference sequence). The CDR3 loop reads CAWTPPLSGDGYTF. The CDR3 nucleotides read TGTGCCTGGACCCCCCCGCTCTCAGGAGATGGCTACACCTTC.

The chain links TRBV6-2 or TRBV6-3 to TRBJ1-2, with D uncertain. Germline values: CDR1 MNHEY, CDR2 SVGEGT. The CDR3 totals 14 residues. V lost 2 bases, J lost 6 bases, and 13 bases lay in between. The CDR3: CASSYKSREDGYTF. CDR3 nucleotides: TGTGCCAGCAGTTACAAGAGTAGGGAGGATGGCTACACCTTC.

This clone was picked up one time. CDR3 region: CASSWKGQGGYGYTF. The CDR3 DNA is TGTGCCAGCAGTTGGAAGGGACAGGGAGGCTATGGCTACACCTTC. J is TRBJ1-2 and V is TRBV27, with TRBD1 matching 9 bases. V lost 4 bases, J lost 4 bases, and 7 bases stayed unmatched. Germline values: CDR1 MNHEY, CDR2 SMNVEV (reference sequence). This CDR3 comprises 15 residues.

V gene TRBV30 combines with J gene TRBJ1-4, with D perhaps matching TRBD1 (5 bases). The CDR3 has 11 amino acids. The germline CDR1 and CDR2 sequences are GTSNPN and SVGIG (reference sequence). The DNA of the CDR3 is TGTGCGACGGGGCTTCGGGAAAAACTGTTTTTT. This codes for CATGLREKLFF.

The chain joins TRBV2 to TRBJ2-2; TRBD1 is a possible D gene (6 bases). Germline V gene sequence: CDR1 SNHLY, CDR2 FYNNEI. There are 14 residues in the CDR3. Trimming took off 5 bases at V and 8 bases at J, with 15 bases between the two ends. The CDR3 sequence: CASSYGLRGGELFF. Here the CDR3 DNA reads TGTGCCAGCAGTTACGGGCTAAGGGGGGGGGAGCTGTTTTTT. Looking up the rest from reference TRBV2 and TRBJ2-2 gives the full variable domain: EPEVTQTPSHQVTQMGQEVILRCVPISNHLYFYWYRQILGQKVEFLVSFYNNEISEKSEIFDDQFSVERPDGSNFTLKIRSTKLEDSAMYFCASSYGLRGGELFFGEGSRLTVL.

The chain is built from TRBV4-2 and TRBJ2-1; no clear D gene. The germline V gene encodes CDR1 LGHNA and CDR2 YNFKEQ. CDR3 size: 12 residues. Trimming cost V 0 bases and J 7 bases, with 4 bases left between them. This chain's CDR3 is CASSQEGNEQFF. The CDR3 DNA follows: TGTGCCAGCAGCCAAGAGGGGAATGAGCAGTTCTTC.

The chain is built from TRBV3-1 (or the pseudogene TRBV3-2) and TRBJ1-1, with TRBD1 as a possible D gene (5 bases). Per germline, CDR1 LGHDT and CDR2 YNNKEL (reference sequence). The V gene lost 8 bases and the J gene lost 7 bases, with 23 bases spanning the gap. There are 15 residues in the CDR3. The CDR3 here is CASSSGSGLTSEAFF. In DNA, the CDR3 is TGTGCCAGCTCCTCCGGGTCAGGGCTAACTAGTGAAGCTTTCTTT.